This T cell receptor (beta chain) is drawn from a study of cytomegalovirus exposure and HLA in healthy donors. Findings and caveats of the study: The study recorded about 150 TCR beta chains that were cytomegalovirus-associated.

The primer mix had 60 Vbeta and 13 Jbeta primers. Original data processing: An analysis performed later counted 81 million or so unique TCR beta chains (approximately 12 million of them shared). Some clones are missing from TCRdb's copy, which holds only in-frame ones; the method was immunoSEQ multiplex PCR. That table gives V, J and clone size, and the DNA gave D and trimming. The table shows approximately 140,000 clones, with 80% occurring only once. To note about this clone: Its antigen is not identified.

CDR1 is SGHAT and CDR2 is FQDESV in the germline V gene (reference sequence). J was trimmed by 3 bases and V by 1 base; bases with no gene match: 1. The CDR3 is 14 amino acids. This chain uses TRBV11-1 with TRBJ1-1; 8 bases map to TRBD1. The source material was PBMCs. This receptor was obtained from a male donor in good health and CMV-seronegative. CDR3 nucleotide sequence: TGTGCCAGCAGCTTAGGGACAGGGTACACTGAAGCTTTCTTT. As protein: CASSLGTGYTEAFF. The full variable domain, in which reference TRBV11-1 and TRBJ1-1 provide the parts outside the CDR3, is EAEVAQSPRYKITEKSQAVAFWCDPISGHATLYWYRQILGQGPELLVQFQDESVVDDSQLPKDRFSAERLKGVDSTLKIQPAELGDSAMYLCASSLGTGYTEAFFGQGTRLTVV.